This passage covers 5 T cell receptor beta chains from one sample sequenced in a study of blood T cell repertoires in COVID-19 (dated by TCRdb to about 2020). Libraries came from the immunoSEQ multiplex PCR assay. In its TCRdb copy, this immuneACCESS table keeps in-frame sequences only and misses some clones. Where compared with another copy, unresolved V genes explain less than half of these, and the others have no known cause. A total of 250,000 or so clones appear in this sample, about 88% of them only once. Clones ranked in the top ten supply around 1.6% of the sample. Material for sequencing was PBMCs or T cells enriched from blood (not recorded which). The receptors derive from a woman aged 45-65 years who had recovered from COVID-19.

The CDR3 loop is CASGQGIYEQYF. The DNA for the CDR3 is TGTGCCAGCGGCCAGGGAATATACGAGCAGTACTTC. The V call is TRBV6-5, the J call TRBJ2-7; the D gene is possibly TRBD1 (5 bases). Germline V gene data show CDR1 as MNHEY and CDR2 as SVGAGI. V was clipped by 8 bases and J by 4 bases, with 12 bases between them. This CDR3 spans 12 amino acids.

V usage is TRBV2 and J usage is TRBJ2-1; 12 positions match TRBD2. Looked up from germline, CDR1 is SNHLY and CDR2 is FYNNEI. The junction had 6 bases not matched to a gene; V was cut back by 0 bases and J by 9 bases. The CDR3 sequence is 16 residues long. The CDR3 region is CASSEAKLAGGGEQFF. The CDR3 nucleotides read TGTGCCAGCAGTGAAGCAAAACTAGCGGGAGGAGGTGAGCAGTTCTTC.

This clone was detected only a few times. The V gene is TRBV5-6, the J gene TRBJ2-7, with 7 bases aligning to TRBD1. Germline V gives CDR1 SGHDT, CDR2 YYEEEE. With V trimmed by 1 base and J by 1 base, 11 bases remained unmatched. This CDR3 has 17 residues. CDR3 amino acids: CASSLLVATGASYEQYF. Written as DNA, the CDR3 is TGTGCCAGCAGCTTGTTGGTCGCTACAGGGGCGTCCTACGAGCAGTACTTC. Based on the CDR3 plus reference TRBV5-6 and TRBJ2-7, the full variable domain is DAGVTQSPTHLIKTRGQQVTLRCSPKSGHDTVSWYQQALGQGPQFIFQYYEEEERQRGNFPDRFSGHQFPNYSSELNVNALLLGDSALYLCASSLLVATGASYEQYFGPGTRLTVT.

This clone was counted a single time. The J gene is TRBJ2-1, the V gene TRBV7-9; 7 nucleotides agree with TRBD2. The junction had 10 bases not matched to a gene; V was cut back by 5 bases and J by 6 bases. The CDR3 length is 15 residues. Germline loops: CDR1 SEHNR, CDR2 FQNEAQ (reference sequence). CDR3 in DNA: TGTGCCAGCAGCCCGCCGACTAGCCCCCTCAATGAGCAGTTCTTC. Translation gives CASSPPTSPLNEQFF.

V and J are TRBV9 and TRBJ2-1; TRBD2 agrees at 7 bases. CDR1 and CDR2 (germline): SGDLS, YYNGEE. J gave up 5 bases and V 1 base, and 6 bases lay outside the gene matches. This CDR3 has 15 amino acids. This CDR3 reads CASSVFPGGNNEQFF. The CDR3 bases are TGTGCCAGCAGCGTATTTCCGGGAGGAAACAATGAGCAGTTCTTC.